The entry below gives a single TCR beta chain sequence along with its context. Its matching antigen is unknown. This sample is drawn from a study of T cell responses to AZD1222 COVID-19 vaccine. Study-level background: Second-dose timings of about 4 or about 12 weeks were pooled.

General study points: All repertoire sampling was performed exclusively after the peak T cell response. Rises in breadth and depth of Spike-specific TCRs came after two AZD1222 doses.

Clones were sequenced by immunoSEQ multiplex PCR, and TCRdb holds only the in-frame ones, with some missing. Here the sample spans 150,000 or so clones, around 91% being singletons. Per the germline V gene, CDR1 is SGHAT and CDR2 is FQNNGV. CDR3 length: 13 amino acids. The V end lost 5 bases, the J end lost 4 bases, and 10 bases lay between the germline ends. The genes are TRBV11-2 and TRBJ2-3; D not resolved. The sequence derives from an adult in good health. Sequencing was performed on peripheral blood, taken on day 0 of AZD1222 vaccination. The CDR3 DNA is TGTGCCAGCAGCCCGCTCCAGGCAGATACGCAGTATTTT. Amino acids: CASSPLQADTQYF.